A selection of T cell receptor beta chains follows, all from one sample in a study of Ad26.COV2.S vaccination and SARS-CoV-2 variants. This table comes from immunoSEQ multiplex PCR, and its TCRdb copy is limited to in-frame clones, with some not included. The profile covers over 200,000 clones, with roughly 90% appearing a single time and over 8.5% taken by the ten largest. Sequences were derived from peripheral blood, sampled in a trial of Ad26.COV2.S vaccine versus placebo. The receptors stem from a person between 18 and 65 years old who received the Ad26.COV2.S COVID-19 vaccine or a placebo. The CDR3 runs from the conserved cysteine through the conserved F or W. D genes are given only for firm matches. Only some rows state a clone size, as once, few, many or a class for expanded clones.

V	size	J	D	CDR3	DNA
TRBV12-3/TRBV12-4	NA	TRBJ1-2	NA	CASSPLGGYTF	TGTGCCAGCAGCCCCCTAGGTGGCTACACCTTC
TRBV15	NA	TRBJ2-1	NA	CATSFTLAANEQFF	TGTGCCACCAGCTTCACACTTGCCGCGAATGAGCAGTTCTTC
TRBV9	NA	TRBJ2-1	TRBD1	CASSVAGTEAYNEQFF	TGTGCCAGCAGCGTCGCAGGGACAGAAGCCTACAATGAGCAGTTCTTC
TRBV3-1/TRBV3-2	NA	TRBJ2-5	NA	CASSQAGRTQYF	TGTGCCAGCAGCCAAGCGGGTCGGACCCAGTACTTC
TRBV27	once	TRBJ1-5	NA	CASSLLSGVHQPQHF	TGTGCCAGCAGTTTATTGTCAGGGGTTCATCAGCCCCAGCATTTT
TRBV7-9	once	TRBJ1-4	NA	CASSVTGWGLSNEKLFF	TGTGCCAGCAGCGTAACGGGATGGGGGCTATCTAATGAAAAACTGTTTTTT
TRBV7-9	NA	TRBJ2-3	NA	CASIPGGPREEDTQYF	TGTGCCAGCATCCCAGGCGGGCCCCGGGAAGAGGATACGCAGTATTTT
TRBV6-6	NA	TRBJ2-1	NA	CAARRDPRPNEQFF	TGTGCCGCCCGCCGGGACCCCCGGCCCAATGAGCAGTTCTTC
TRBV27	NA	TRBJ1-1	NA	CASSLGRKDTEAFF	TGTGCCAGCAGTTTAGGACGGAAGGACACTGAAGCTTTCTTT
TRBV4-3	NA	TRBJ1-1	TRBD1	CASSQDNRGPKLNTEAFF	TGCGCCAGCAGCCAAGATAACAGGGGCCCCAAACTGAACACTGAAGCTTTCTTT
TRBV3-1/TRBV3-2	once	TRBJ2-7	NA	CASSQDRGVEQYF	TGTGCCAGCAGCCAAGACAGGGGAGTCGAGCAGTACTTC
TRBV28	NA	TRBJ2-2	TRBD1	CASSSVGDREGTGELFF	TGTGCCAGCAGTTCGGTTGGGGACAGGGAAGGAACCGGGGAGCTGTTTTTT
TRBV7-2	NA	TRBJ1-5	TRBD1	CASSGGQGGNQPQHF	TGTGCCAGCAGCGGGGGACAGGGGGGCAATCAGCCCCAGCATTTT
TRBV13	NA	TRBJ2-1	NA	CASSRDTRNEQFF	TGTGCCAGCAGCCGGGACACACGCAATGAGCAGTTCTTC
TRBV3-1/TRBV3-2	NA	TRBJ2-3	NA	CASSQDTTTDTQYF	TGTGCCAGCAGCCAAGATACCACGACAGATACGCAGTATTTT
TRBV12-3/TRBV12-4	once	TRBJ2-7	NA	CASSSPEHYEQYF	TGTGCCAGCAGTTCGCCAGAGCACTACGAGCAGTACTTC
TRBV11-2	NA	TRBJ2-5	TRBD2	CASSFAGEETQYF	TGTGCCAGCAGCTTTGCGGGAGAGGAGACCCAGTACTTC
TRBV19	NA	TRBJ1-2	TRBD1	CASSPGQGGYTF	TGTGCCAGTAGTCCGGGACAGGGTGGCTACACCTTC
TRBV6-5	NA	TRBJ1-1	NA	CASSYVGGAGSEAFF	TGTGCCAGCAGTTACGTTGGGGGCGCAGGGTCTGAAGCTTTCTTT
TRBV7-9	NA	TRBJ2-7	TRBD2	CASRLSSGTAYEQYF	TGTGCCAGCAGACTGTCTAGCGGGACCGCCTACGAGCAGTACTTC
TRBV7-2	NA	TRBJ2-7	NA	CASSGQPAGEQYF	TGTGCCAGCAGCGGACAGCCCGCTGGCGAGCAGTACTTC
TRBV27	once	TRBJ2-6	TRBD1	CASSLANRGTGANVLTF	TGTGCCAGCAGCCTCGCCAACAGGGGAACGGGGGCCAACGTCCTGACTTTC
TRBV5-6	NA	TRBJ2-2	TRBD2	CASSFGGGAYTGELFF	TGTGCCAGCAGCTTTGGCGGGGGGGCTTACACCGGGGAGCTGTTTTTT
TRBV5-1	NA	TRBJ2-3	NA	CASSLAKPASTDTQYF	TGCGCCAGCAGCTTGGCCAAGCCGGCTAGCACAGATACGCAGTATTTT
TRBV3-1/TRBV3-2	NA	TRBJ2-3	TRBD1	CASSQISGGGLDTQYF	TGTGCCAGCAGCCAAATATCAGGGGGCGGTTTAGATACGCAGTATTTT
TRBV6-5	NA	TRBJ2-7	TRBD1	CASTLRTGPYEQYF	TGTGCCAGCACCTTACGGACAGGGCCTTACGAGCAGTACTTC
TRBV9	NA	TRBJ2-5	TRBD2	CASSHSGGSIQETQYF	TGTGCCAGCAGCCATAGCGGGGGGTCGATCCAAGAGACCCAGTACTTC
TRBV5-8	NA	TRBJ1-1	NA	CASRPQGEVMNTEAFF	TGTGCCAGCAGACCACAGGGAGAAGTCATGAACACTGAAGCTTTCTTT
TRBV5-1	NA	TRBJ1-1	NA	CASSLEGPGTEAFF	TGCGCCAGCAGCTTGGAGGGGCCGGGGACTGAAGCTTTCTTT
TRBV3-1/TRBV3-2	NA	TRBJ1-1	NA	CASSGGGINTEAFF	TGTGCCAGCAGTGGGGGGGGCATCAACACTGAAGCTTTCTTT
TRBV19	NA	TRBJ1-1	NA	CASSMAPGAEAFF	TGTGCCAGTAGTATGGCCCCAGGCGCTGAAGCTTTCTTT
TRBV7-2	NA	TRBJ2-3	NA	CASSLSGFLTDTQYF	TGTGCCAGCAGCTTATCGGGATTTCTCACAGATACGCAGTATTTT
TRBV11-2	NA	TRBJ2-1	TRBD2	CASSLGTGLAGGPGFF	TGTGCCAGCAGCTTAGGGACAGGACTAGCGGGAGGGCCCGGGTTCTTC
TRBV28	NA	TRBJ1-1	TRBD1	CASSLRDRVSTEAFF	TGTGCCAGCAGTTTACGGGACAGGGTTTCCACTGAAGCTTTCTTT
TRBV7-8	NA	TRBJ2-1	NA	CASSTTTGRGYNEQFF	TGTGCCAGCAGCACTACAACAGGGAGAGGGTACAATGAGCAGTTCTTC
TRBV25-1	NA	TRBJ1-1	NA	CASSVHSGTEAFF	TGTGCCAGCAGTGTACACAGTGGCACTGAAGCTTTCTTT
TRBV7-9	NA	TRBJ1-1	NA	CASSLRANTEAFF	TGTGCCAGCAGCCTCCGGGCCAACACTGAAGCTTTCTTT
TRBV5-1	NA	TRBJ1-2	NA	CASRKQQNYGYTF	TGCGCCAGCAGAAAACAACAGAACTATGGCTACACCTTC
TRBV9	NA	TRBJ1-2	NA	CASSVGTVGGYTF	TGTGCCAGCAGCGTGGGCACGGTGGGAGGCTACACCTTC
TRBV27	NA	TRBJ2-2	TRBD2	CASSLLDTWASGTGELFF	TGTGCCAGCAGTTTACTCGACACCTGGGCTAGCGGCACCGGGGAGCTGTTTTTT
TRBV5-1	once	TRBJ2-5	NA	CASSLGGAPQETQYF	TGCGCCAGCAGCCTCGGAGGGGCCCCGCAAGAGACCCAGTACTTC
TRBV19	once	TRBJ1-5	NA	CASTPTAGRSNQPQHF	TGTGCCAGTACTCCCACGGCAGGGAGGTCCAATCAGCCCCAGCATTTT
TRBV28	NA	TRBJ1-1	NA	CASSFYPPGRGTEAFF	TGTGCCAGCAGTTTTTATCCGCCGGGGCGGGGGACTGAAGCTTTCTTT
TRBV3-1/TRBV3-2	NA	TRBJ1-6	NA	CASSQGQGISPLHF	TGTGCCAGCAGCCAAGGTCAAGGAATTTCACCCCTCCACTTT
TRBV5-6	NA	TRBJ2-7	TRBD2	CASSLAGLAGVEQYF	TGTGCCAGCAGCTTGGCCGGACTAGCGGGAGTCGAGCAGTACTTC
TRBV6-6	NA	TRBJ2-7	TRBD1	CASSKWGTGSSYEQYF	TGTGCCAGCAGTAAATGGGGGACAGGGAGTTCCTACGAGCAGTACTTC
TRBV6-6	few	TRBJ1-1	NA	CASSSGDEAFF	TGTGCCAGCAGTTCGGGGGACGAAGCTTTCTTT
TRBV19	NA	TRBJ1-5	NA	CASSRSRAVQPQHF	TGTGCCAGTAGTAGATCCCGGGCAGTTCAGCCCCAGCATTTT
TRBV7-2	NA	TRBJ1-5	NA	CASSSGAGVRPQHF	TGTGCCAGCAGCTCGGGGGCGGGGGTTCGGCCCCAGCATTTT
TRBV7-6	NA	TRBJ2-3	NA	CASSLGTGDTQYF	TGTGCCAGCAGCTTAGGGACTGGAGATACGCAGTATTTT
TRBV28	NA	TRBJ1-5	NA	CASSPRWGEGRQPQHF	TGTGCCAGCAGTCCCCGATGGGGGGAGGGGAGGCAGCCCCAGCATTTT
TRBV27	once	TRBJ1-4	NA	CATRHQSTNEKLFF	TGTGCCACTCGACACCAATCAACTAATGAAAAACTGTTTTTT
TRBV6-6	NA	TRBJ1-5	NA	CASSPYVYQPQHF	TGTGCCAGCAGTCCATACGTGTATCAGCCCCAGCATTTT
TRBV27	NA	TRBJ2-5	TRBD2	CASSLSRGGERTQYF	TGTGCCAGCAGTTTATCCCGGGGGGGGGAGAGGACCCAGTACTTC
TRBV5-4	NA	TRBJ2-7	NA	CASRGGGSSYEQYF	TGTGCCAGCAGGGGTGGGGGGAGTTCCTACGAGCAGTACTTC